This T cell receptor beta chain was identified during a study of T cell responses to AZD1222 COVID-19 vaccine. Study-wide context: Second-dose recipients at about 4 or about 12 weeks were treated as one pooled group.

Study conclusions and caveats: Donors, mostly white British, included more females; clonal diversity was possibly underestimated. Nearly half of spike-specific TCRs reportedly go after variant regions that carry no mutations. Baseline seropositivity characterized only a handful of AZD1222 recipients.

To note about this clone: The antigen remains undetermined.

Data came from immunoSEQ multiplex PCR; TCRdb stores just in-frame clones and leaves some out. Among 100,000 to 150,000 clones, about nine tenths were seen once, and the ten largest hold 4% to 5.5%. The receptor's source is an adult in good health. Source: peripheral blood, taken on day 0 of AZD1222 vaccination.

CDR3: CASSLGGLAGGHVNVLTF. The CDR3, as DNA: TGTGCCAGCAGCTTAGGGGGACTAGCGGGAGGCCACGTCAACGTCCTGACTTTC. This chain connects TRBV13 to TRBJ2-6, with 15 bases aligning to TRBD2. V lost 0 bases, J lost 9 bases, and 6 bases stayed unmatched. In germline, CDR1 is PRHDT, CDR2 FYEKMQ (reference sequence). The CDR3 consists of 18 residues.